This passage covers 17 T cell receptor beta chains from one sample sequenced in a study of cytomegalovirus exposure and HLA in healthy donors. In the PCR, 60 Vbeta and 13 Jbeta primers were used. The table came from immunoSEQ multiplex PCR; TCRdb's copy has only in-frame clones and leaves some out. The sample yields 110,000 or so clones, around 66% seen once. Sequencing input: PBMCs. The source is a man aged 18 to 30 in good health and CMV-seropositive.

V is TRBV11-3 and J is TRBJ2-3; 11 bases fit TRBD2. This CDR3 spans 17 amino acids. Germline V gene data show CDR1 as SGHNT and CDR2 as YENEEA. V trimming: 4 bases; J trimming: 2 bases; junction bases outside the gene matches: 8. CDR3 nucleotide sequence: TGTGCCAGCAGCTCGGGACTAGCGGAACGGATCACAGATACGCAGTATTTT. Translated, it gives CASSSGLAERITDTQYF. Full variable domain (missing parts from reference TRBV11-3 and TRBJ2-3): EAGVVQSPRYKIIEKKQPVAFWCNPISGHNTLYWYLQNLGQGPELLIRYENEEAVDDSQLPKDRFSAERLKGVDSTLKIQPAELGDSAVYLCASSSGLAERITDTQYFGPGTRLTVL.

This clone has only a few counts. The chain uses TRBV5-6 and TRBJ2-5; 14 bases are a match to TRBD2. The CDR3 has 16 residues. CDR1 is SGHDT and CDR2 is YYEEEE in the germline V gene. The trim removed 2 bases at V and 5 bases at J, leaving 5 bases unmatched. The CDR3 sequence is CASSLRLAGGPETQYF. The CDR3, as DNA: TGTGCCAGCAGCTTACGACTAGCGGGGGGGCCCGAGACCCAGTACTTC.

CDR3 protein: CASSLGPKFTQGGEKLFF. The CDR3 DNA is TGTGCCAGCAGCTTAGGCCCCAAGTTTACACAAGGAGGTGAAAAACTGTTTTTT. This chain connects TRBV7-9 to TRBJ1-4; D unresolved. The CDR3 is made up of 18 amino acids. V was trimmed by 1 base and J by 7 bases, leaving 22 bases between them. Per germline, CDR1 SEHNR and CDR2 FQNEAQ (reference sequence).

This clone was detected a few times. The chain joins TRBV7-8 to TRBJ2-7; D is unresolved. The CDR3 is made up of 15 amino acids. V gave up 5 bases and J gave up 6 bases, with 20 bases separating them. Germline values: CDR1 SGHVS, CDR2 FQNEAQ. CDR3 nucleotide sequence: TGTGCCAGCAGCGACGGTCAGACCATGTCGAGCGAGCAGTACGTC. Its protein product is CASSDGQTMSSEQYV.

The chain links TRBV11-2 to TRBJ1-1; 7 nucleotides match TRBD1. Trimming took 5 bases from V and 0 from J; bases not matched to a gene: 15. This CDR3 spans 18 amino acids. Germline V gene sequence: CDR1 SGHAT, CDR2 FQNNGV. As DNA, the CDR3 is TGTGCCAGCAGCCCAAAAGATTTAAGGGACAGAGTGAACACTGAAGCTTTCTTT. Its translation is CASSPKDLRDRVNTEAFF.

The chain is built from TRBV11-3 and TRBJ2-5; 11 nucleotides align to TRBD2. The V gene end was trimmed by 5 bases and the J gene end by 1 base; junction bases not matched to a gene: 6. The germline V gene has CDR1 SGHNT and CDR2 YENEEA. There are 16 residues in the CDR3. The CDR3 DNA follows: TGTGCCAGCAGCCCCCGACTAGCGGGGTCCCAAGAGACCCAGTACTTC. Its protein is CASSPRLAGSQETQYF.

V usage is TRBV20-1 and J usage is TRBJ1-5; no definite D call. CDR3 size: 11 residues. V gave up 5 bases and J gave up 7 bases, with 9 bases separating them. Germline V CDR1 and CDR2: DFQATT, SNEGSKA (reference sequence). DNA of the CDR3: TGCAGTGCTGGAGGGAGGCAGCCCCAGCATTTT. Amino acid sequence: CSAGGRQPQHF.

The rearrangement links TRBV15 to TRBJ2-3; 8 nucleotides agree with TRBD1. Germline V gene data show CDR1 as LNHNV and CDR2 as YYDKDF (reference sequence). This CDR3 is built from 14 residues. V shed 8 bases and J 4 bases; nucleotides not matched to a gene: 8. Here the CDR3 reads CATRDRGGPDTQYF. As DNA, the CDR3 is TGTGCCACCCGTGACAGGGGAGGCCCAGATACGCAGTATTTT.

This chain uses TRBV19 with TRBJ1-5, with TRBD1 matching 7 bases. V lost 10 bases and J lost 4; bases outside the gene matches: 10. There are 14 residues in the CDR3. In germline, CDR1 is LNHDA, CDR2 SQIVND (reference sequence). CDR3: CATIDREVNQPQHF. The CDR3 bases are TGTGCCACCATAGACAGGGAAGTAAATCAGCCCCAGCATTTT.

This chain uses TRBV27 with TRBJ1-1, with TRBD1 as a possible D gene (6 bases). The CDR3 contains 14 residues. Deletions cut 2 bases from V and 4 bases from J, with 11 bases between. Germline V gene lookup returns CDR1 MNHEY and CDR2 SMNVEV (reference sequence). The CDR3 here is CASSLGQGSTEAFF. CDR3 in DNA: TGTGCCAGCAGTTTAGGGCAGGGGAGCACTGAAGCTTTCTTT.

The chain couples TRBV7-2 to TRBJ1-5; D gene unclear. This CDR3 is built from 11 residues. The germline V and J ends were trimmed by 3 bases and 11 bases, with 8 bases remaining between them. Germline V lookup: CDR1 SGHTA, CDR2 FQGNSA. The CDR3 DNA reads as TGTGCCAGCAGCTTGGATGGAGCCCAGCATTTT. Encoded protein: CASSLDGAQHF.

V is TRBV6-5 and J is TRBJ2-5, with D possibly TRBD1 on 5 matching bases. The CDR3 totals 14 residues. The V end was cut by 2 bases, the J end by 1 base, with 8 bases between. Germline CDR1 MNHEY, CDR2 SVGAGI. The CDR3 here is CASSYLGVQETQYF. The CDR3 nucleotides read TGTGCCAGCAGTTACCTAGGGGTCCAAGAGACCCAGTACTTC.

The chain couples TRBV28 to TRBJ1-1; D is unclear. The CDR3 is 17 amino acids. V lost 5 bases and J 0 bases, leaving 19 bases between the germline ends. The germline V gene has CDR1 MDHEN and CDR2 SYDVKM. The CDR3 loop is CASSENRRTRMNTEAFF. DNA of the CDR3: TGTGCCAGCAGTGAAAACCGACGAACGCGGATGAACACTGAAGCTTTCTTT.

This chain connects TRBV15 to TRBJ1-1; D uncertain. The CDR3 has 16 amino acids. Germline V gene data show CDR1 as LNHNV and CDR2 as YYDKDF (reference sequence). Trimming left V 1 base short and J 4 bases short, with 16 bases between. This CDR3 reads CATSRARVLQVTEAFF. DNA of the CDR3: TGTGCCACCAGCAGAGCCCGGGTTCTCCAAGTCACTGAAGCTTTCTTT.

CDR3 sequence: CASSARGTYNEQFF. The CDR3, as DNA: TGCGCCAGCAGCGCCAGGGGCACCTACAATGAGCAGTTCTTC. The rearrangement links TRBV5-1 to TRBJ2-1, with D possibly TRBD1 on 6 matching bases. The CDR3 is 14 residues long. Germline assignment: CDR1 SGHRS and CDR2 YFSETQ. The V end lost 4 bases, the J end lost 2 bases, and 10 bases lay between the germline ends.

The rearrangement uses TRBV5-1 and TRBJ1-4, with no clear D. This CDR3 contains 14 residues. V shed 3 bases and J shed 5 bases, with 11 bases lying between them. Germline values: CDR1 SGHRS, CDR2 YFSETQ. CDR3 nucleotide sequence: TGCGCCAGCAGCTCCGAGGTCCGGAATGAAAAACTGTTTTTT. Translation gives CASSSEVRNEKLFF.

This clone appeared a few times. This chain joins TRBV5-4 and TRBJ2-1; 7 bases match TRBD2. J lost 5 bases, V lost 2 bases, and 4 bases had no gene match. This CDR3 has 14 amino acids. From germline, CDR1 is SGHNT and CDR2 YYREEE (reference sequence). CDR3 DNA: TGTGCCAGCAGCTTTGGGACTAAACACAATGAGCAGTTCTTC. Translation gives CASSFGTKHNEQFF. The full variable domain, its missing parts supplied by reference TRBV5-4 and TRBJ2-1, is ETGVTQSPTHLIKTRGQQVTLRCSSQSGHNTVSWYQQALGQGPQFIFQYYREEENGRGNFPPRFSGLQFPNYSSELNVNALELDDSALYLCASSFGTKHNEQFFGPGTRLTVL.